The 17 T cell receptor beta chains in this list originate from one sample, sequenced in a study of neoadjuvant anti-PD-1 for oral cavity cancer. Only in-frame clones appear in the TCRdb table, and some are missing; sequencing was by immunoSEQ multiplex PCR. Of about 72,000 clones listed, around four fifths are singletons. Sequenced here: PBMCs, sampled before nivolumab (anti-PD-1) treatment. These receptors were taken from a person aged 40-85 years with oral cavity squamous cell carcinoma.

J is TRBJ2-5 and V is TRBV7-9; TRBD2 might be the D (5 bases). Trimming took 5 bases from V and 7 from J, leaving 23 bases between them. The CDR3 has 16 amino acids. Germline-derived CDR1 and CDR2 are SEHNR and FQNEAQ (reference sequence). CDR3: CASSRSSGILGGTQYF. The CDR3 bases are TGTGCCAGCAGCCGATCGTCCGGGATTTTAGGCGGGACCCAGTACTTC.

This chain links TRBV5-1 with TRBJ1-2; D not resolved. The V gene lost 3 bases and the J gene lost 4 bases, with 10 bases spanning the gap. Germline V gene sequence: CDR1 SGHRS, CDR2 YFSETQ. The length of the CDR3 is 13 residues. CDR3 amino acids: CASSSDLLYGYTF. The CDR3 DNA reads TGCGCCAGCAGCTCGGATCTTCTCTATGGCTACACCTTC.

The chain joins TRBV5-1 to TRBJ2-7; TRBD1 agrees at 7 bases. This CDR3 comprises 14 residues. Trimming took 1 base from V and 3 from J; bases not matched to a gene: 4. Germline-derived CDR1 and CDR2 are SGHRS and YFSETQ. Written as DNA, the CDR3 is TGCGCCAGCAGCTTGTTGGCAGGGGGCTACGAGCAGTACTTC. Translating gives CASSLLAGGYEQYF.

V is TRBV7-8 and J is TRBJ2-5; perhaps TRBD1 as D (6 bases). The CDR3 has 21 residues. The germline gives CDR1 SGHVS, CDR2 FQNEAQ. The V and J ends lost 6 bases and 3 bases respectively, with 35 bases between them. For the CDR3, the DNA is TGTGCCAGCAGAAGACGAATTGTTCCGGAATTTCTGAGGACAGAGAAAGAGACCCAGTACTTC. This encodes CASRRRIVPEFLRTEKETQYF.

The V and J genes are TRBV10-1 and TRBJ2-1; tentative D call: TRBD2 (6 bases). The CDR3 sequence is 14 residues long. Germline CDR1 WNHNN, CDR2 SYGVQD (reference sequence). The V and J ends lost 6 bases and 6 bases respectively, with 15 bases between them. CDR3 nucleotides: TGCGCCAGCAGCGATGGAGGGAGCGGCAATGAGCAGTTCTTC. Translation: CASSDGGSGNEQFF.

The sample holds a few counts of this clone. The rearrangement joins TRBV29-1 to TRBJ1-1; tentative D call: TRBD1 (5 bases). The germline V gene encodes CDR1 SQVTM and CDR2 ANQGSEA. CDR3 length: 12 amino acids. V lost 8 bases and J 5 bases, leaving 15 bases between the germline ends. CDR3 amino acids: CSSWDGGTEAFF. In DNA, the CDR3 is TGCAGCTCCTGGGACGGTGGGACTGAAGCTTTCTTT.

This clone was counted a few times. The CDR3 loop is CASSVSVFNSGELFF. In DNA, the CDR3 is TGTGCCAGCAGCGTTAGCGTCTTCAATTCCGGGGAGCTGTTTTTT. The rearrangement joins TRBV7-8 to TRBJ2-2, with D tentatively TRBD2 (5 bases). Trimming removed 5 bases from V and 6 bases from J, with 16 bases in between. The CDR3 length is 15 residues. Germline values: CDR1 SGHVS, CDR2 FQNEAQ.

This chain uses TRBV10-3 with TRBJ2-7, with TRBD2 matching over 11 bases. Germline CDR1 ENHRY, CDR2 SYGVKD. The CDR3 spans 21 residues. The junction had 21 bases not matched to a gene; V was cut back by 4 bases and J by 1 base. In nucleotides, the CDR3 is TGTGCCATCAGTGGATCCGTATCTAGCGGGAGGCCACTGCAAAGATCCTACGAGCAGTACTTC. It translates to CAISGSVSSGRPLQRSYEQYF.

Comment on this clone: Different DNA sequences within this sample yield the same CDR3. The chain uses TRBV7-3 and TRBJ1-1; D is unclear. Per the germline V gene, CDR1 is SGHTA and CDR2 is FQGTGA. CDR3 size: 13 residues. V lost 2 bases and J lost 2, with 6 bases in between. CDR3 bases: TGTGCCAGCAGCTTATCAGAAAACACTGAAGCTTTCTTT. Residues: CASSLSENTEAFF.

The rearrangement uses TRBV7-3 and TRBJ2-7; 8 bases map to TRBD1. There are 14 residues in the CDR3. V lost 4 bases, J lost 1 base, and 3 bases stayed unmatched. CDR1 is SGHTA, CDR2 FQGTGA, per germline. CDR3 region: CASSSGGPSYEQYF. CDR3 in DNA: TGTGCCAGCAGCTCAGGGGGCCCATCCTACGAGCAGTACTTC.

The chain links TRBV7-8 to TRBJ1-6, with D hard to call. This CDR3 is 15 amino acids long. The germline V gene encodes CDR1 SGHVS and CDR2 FQNEAQ. Deletions cut 1 base from V and 9 bases from J, with 13 bases between. CDR3 nucleotide sequence: TGTGCCAGCAGCTTAGAGAATATAGTGATTTCACCCCTCCACTTT. Translation gives CASSLENIVISPLHF.

The chain is built from TRBV6-5 and TRBJ2-7; 12 positions agree with TRBD1. CDR3 length: 15 amino acids. The V gene's germline CDR1 is MNHEY and CDR2 SVGAGI. J gave up 6 bases and V 4 bases, and 7 bases lay outside the gene matches. CDR3 sequence reads: CASSSRDRGQGEQYF. CDR3 bases: TGTGCCAGCAGTTCCCGGGACAGGGGGCAAGGCGAGCAGTACTTC.

The V call is TRBV28, the J call TRBJ1-2; no clear D. The germline gives CDR1 MDHEN, CDR2 SYDVKM. This CDR3 is built from 13 residues. The V end lost 2 bases, the J end lost 3 bases, and 7 bases lay between the germline ends. The CDR3 is CASSLAVYYGYTF. DNA of the CDR3: TGTGCCAGCAGTTTAGCGGTCTACTATGGCTACACCTTC.

This sequence joins TRBV6-6 and TRBJ1-1; D might be TRBD1 (5 bases). CDR3 length: 13 residues. Germline CDR1 is MNHNY and CDR2 is SVGAGI (reference sequence). V was clipped by 0 bases and J by 7 bases, with 9 bases between them. The CDR3 is CASSYSGQGEAFF. The DNA for the CDR3 is TGTGCCAGCAGTTACTCGGGCCAGGGTGAAGCTTTCTTT.

A few counts support this clone. This chain uses TRBV7-3 with TRBJ1-6, with D unresolved. The V and J ends lost 5 bases and 10 bases respectively, with 9 bases between them. Germline loops: CDR1 SGHTA, CDR2 FQGTGA. The CDR3 has 12 residues. CDR3 region: CASSPLASPLHF. In DNA form, the CDR3 reads TGTGCCAGCAGCCCCCTCGCATCACCCCTCCACTTT.

The chain uses TRBV4-1 and TRBJ1-2; no firm D call. CDR3 size: 17 residues. V lost 5 bases and J 6 bases, leaving 25 bases between the germline ends. CDR1 and CDR2 (germline): MGHRA, YSYEKL. The CDR3 sequence: CASSTPILRYQPNGYTF. In nucleotides, the CDR3 is TGCGCCAGCAGCACCCCCATTCTTAGATACCAACCAAATGGCTACACCTTC.

For this clone: At one end, the junction sequence differs from germline, possibly due to a read error. This chain links TRBV30 with TRBJ1-2; TRBD1 is a possible D gene (6 bases). CDR3 length: 11 residues. Germline assignment: CDR1 GTSNPN and CDR2 SVGIG (reference sequence). CDR3 nucleotides: TGTGCCTGGAGCCTCCAGGGGATGGTCGCCTTC. Encoded protein: CAWSLQGMVAF.